A single sample gave rise to the 10 T cell receptor beta chains below, sequenced in a study of blood T cell repertoires in COVID-19. Clones were read by immunoSEQ multiplex PCR, and TCRdb kept only the in-frame ones, dropping some. Of almost 80,000 clones listed, more than 80% were seen once; the top ten hold 0.65% to 0.9%. The sample comprised peripheral blood. The receptors come from an elderly woman with acute or convalescent COVID-19.

V usage is TRBV18 and J usage is TRBJ2-7; 8 bases are shared with TRBD2. Germline V gene lookup returns CDR1 KGHSH and CDR2 LQKENI. J lost 3 bases, V lost 5 bases, and 12 bases had no gene match. This CDR3 region has 16 residues. CDR3 protein: CASSSTSGSGFYEQYF. CDR3 coding DNA: TGTGCCAGCTCATCTACTAGCGGAAGCGGGTTCTACGAGCAGTACTTC. Full variable domain (missing parts from reference TRBV18 and TRBJ2-7): NAGVMQNPRHLVRRRGQEARLRCSPMKGHSHVYWYRQLPEEGLKFMVYLQKENIIDESGMPKERFSAEFPKEGPSILRIQQVVRGDSAAYFCASSSTSGSGFYEQYFGPGTRLTVT.

The chain uses TRBV9 and TRBJ2-2, with D possibly matching TRBD1 (5 bases). Trimming pared 0 bases from V and 3 bases from J, leaving 12 bases between. The CDR3 is 16 residues long. Germline values: CDR1 SGDLS, CDR2 YYNGEE. The CDR3 sequence is CASSVALGQDTGELFF. In DNA, the CDR3 is TGTGCCAGCAGCGTAGCACTGGGGCAGGACACCGGGGAGCTGTTTTTT.

The chain recombines TRBV4-2 with TRBJ2-5; perhaps TRBD1 as D (5 bases). V was shortened by 4 bases and J by 0 bases, with 12 bases between the two germline ends. This CDR3 comprises 15 residues. Germline CDR1 LGHNA, CDR2 YNFKEQ. CDR3 amino acids: CASSLNGQNQETQYF. CDR3 nucleotides: TGTGCCAGCAGCCTTAACGGACAAAACCAAGAGACCCAGTACTTC.

The rearrangement uses TRBV5-1 and TRBJ2-3; the D gene is possibly TRBD1 (5 bases). CDR1 is SGHRS and CDR2 is YFSETQ in the germline V gene. There are 13 residues in the CDR3. V dropped 6 bases and J dropped 10 bases, with 18 bases sitting between them. For the CDR3, the DNA is TGCGCCAGCATGGGGCAGTCCCCCGGCGCGCAGTATTTT. Translation: CASMGQSPGAQYF. Full variable domain (rest looked up from reference TRBV5-1 and TRBJ2-3): KAGVTQTPRYLIKTRGQQVTLSCSPISGHRSVSWYQQTPGQGLQFLFEYFSETQRNKGNFPGRFSGRQFSNSRSEMNVSTLELGDSALYLCASMGQSPGAQYFGPGTRLTVL.

This clone was detected a few times. The chain links TRBV5-4 to TRBJ2-1; 7 bases map to TRBD2. CDR3 size: 14 residues. The ends lost 0 bases at V and 8 bases at J; junction bases unmatched: 5. Per germline, CDR1 SGHNT and CDR2 YYREEE (reference sequence). The CDR3 DNA reads as TGTGCCAGCAGCTTGGGCGGGAGAGGGGATGAGCAGTTCTTC. This encodes CASSLGGRGDEQFF.

With respect to this clone: Mismatch with germline at one junction end may stem from a read error. The rearrangement joins TRBV7-7 to TRBJ2-2, with D perhaps matching TRBD1 (6 bases). The CDR3 loop spans 14 amino acids. Germline CDR1 SSHAT, CDR2 FNYEAQ (reference sequence). CDR3 DNA: TGTGCTAGCAGCTTAGCCAGGGGTACCGGGGAGCTGTTTTTT. Protein product: CASSLARGTGELFF.

The genes are TRBV12-3 or TRBV12-4 and TRBJ2-7, with D possibly being TRBD1 (6 bases). CDR3 length equals 13 residues. Between the trimmed V and J ends, which lost 7 bases and 0 bases, there was a span of 10 bases. The CDR3 region has the DNA TGTGCCAGCACCACAGGGAGCTCCTACGAGCAGTACTTC. Its translation is CASTTGSSYEQYF.

This sequence joins TRBV6-5 and TRBJ1-6; a possible D gene is TRBD1 (5 bases). The CDR3 sequence is 15 residues long. V was shortened by 7 bases and J by 7 bases, with 17 bases between the two germline ends. CDR1 MNHEY and CDR2 SVGAGI come from the germline V gene. CDR3 nucleotide sequence: TGTGCCAGCACTCAATCAGCCGGGGGGAATTCACCCCTCCACTTT. This gives the protein CASTQSAGGNSPLHF.

The CDR3 nucleotides are TGTGCCATCAGTGAGTCGATGGGCCCCTCGAACACCGGGGAGCTGTTTTTT. Translated: CAISESMGPSNTGELFF. This sequence joins TRBV10-3 and TRBJ2-2; D uncertain. Germline V gene lookup returns CDR1 ENHRY and CDR2 SYGVKD. The CDR3 sequence is 17 residues long. The V end lost 0 bases, the J end lost 0 bases, and 11 bases lay between the germline ends.

The V gene is TRBV7-9, the J gene TRBJ2-1; 13 bases match TRBD2. The trim removed 5 bases at V and 1 base at J, leaving 11 bases unmatched. The CDR3 is made up of 19 amino acids. CDR1 SEHNR and CDR2 FQNEAQ come from the germline V gene (reference sequence). The DNA for the CDR3 is TGTGCCAGCAGCACCCGACTAGCGGGGGGTAAGGTGTCCTACAATGAGCAGTTCTTC. Residues: CASSTRLAGGKVSYNEQFF.